This T cell receptor (beta chain) was documented in a study of early T cells in non-severe SARS-CoV-2 infection. Study-wide background: Unpaired chains resulted from sequencing bulk RNA of unsorted whole blood.

V was cut by 0 bases and J by 0 bases, with 11 bases left in between. This CDR3 has 15 residues. CDR1 DFQATT and CDR2 SNEGSKA come from the germline V gene (reference sequence). Individual cDNA molecules were tagged with unique molecular identifiers. Each CDR3 protein is one row after TCRdb ran MiXCR on the 5' RACE reads. The table records tens of thousands of distinct CDR3 sequences, 8.5% to 10% of them present only once. This clonotype was seen a few times. Sequencing was done on a sample of whole blood. The J gene is TRBJ1-1, the V gene TRBV20-1; unclear D gene. The clonotype was recovered from an adult who was a healthcare worker with PCR-confirmed SARS-CoV-2 infection or an uninfected control (not recorded which). The CDR3 DNA reads as TGCAGTGCTAGAGATCCCGGTTTCTTGAACACTGAAGCTTTCTTT. It translates to CSARDPGFLNTEAFF.